Included here is one T cell receptor (beta chain) sequence, with context. The sample is drawn from a study of CXCR3-negative and CXCR3-positive naive CD8 T cells. Through 5' RACE with UMI labels, the TRB cDNA libraries were prepared. From its re-call of the 5' RACE reads, TCRdb lists each CDR3 protein once, without DNA. The sample table sets out 35,000 to 50,000 distinct CDR3 sequences. The CDR3 contains 17 residues. Germline V lookup: CDR1 SQVTM, CDR2 ANQGSEA. This chain uses TRBV29-1 with TRBJ2-5; TCRdb proposes TRBD2, but this gene call is untestable without DNA. Sequencing was carried out using memory CD8+ T cells from blood. The sequence was collected from a human donor in good health. Some clones in this sample may be carry-over from other donors' samples. This CDR3 reads CSVVPLTSGGHQETQYF.